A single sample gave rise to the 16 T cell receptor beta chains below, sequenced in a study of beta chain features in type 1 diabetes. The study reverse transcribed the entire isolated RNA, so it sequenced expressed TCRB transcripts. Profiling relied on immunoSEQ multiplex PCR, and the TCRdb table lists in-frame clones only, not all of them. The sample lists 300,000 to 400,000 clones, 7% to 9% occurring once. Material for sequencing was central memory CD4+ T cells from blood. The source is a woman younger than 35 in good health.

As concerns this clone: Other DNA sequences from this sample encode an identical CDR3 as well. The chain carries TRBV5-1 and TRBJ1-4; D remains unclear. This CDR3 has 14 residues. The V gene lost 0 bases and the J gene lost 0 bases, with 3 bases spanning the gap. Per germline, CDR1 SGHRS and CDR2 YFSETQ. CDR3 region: CASSLASTNEKLFF. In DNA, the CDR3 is TGCGCCAGCAGCTTGGCCTCAACTAATGAAAAACTGTTTTTT.

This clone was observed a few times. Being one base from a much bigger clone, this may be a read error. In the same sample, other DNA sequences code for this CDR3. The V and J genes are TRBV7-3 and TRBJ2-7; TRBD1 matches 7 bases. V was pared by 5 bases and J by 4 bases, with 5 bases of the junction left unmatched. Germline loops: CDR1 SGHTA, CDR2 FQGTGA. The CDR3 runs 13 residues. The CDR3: CASSLGTEYEQYF. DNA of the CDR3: TGTGCCAGCAGCCTAGGGACAGAGTACGAGCAGTACTTC.

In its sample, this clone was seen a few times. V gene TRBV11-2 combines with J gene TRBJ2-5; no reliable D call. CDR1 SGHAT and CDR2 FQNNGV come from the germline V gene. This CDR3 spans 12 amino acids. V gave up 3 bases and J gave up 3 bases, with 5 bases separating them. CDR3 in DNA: TGTGCCAGCAGCTTTTTCGAAGAGACCCAGTACTTC. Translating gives CASSFFEETQYF.

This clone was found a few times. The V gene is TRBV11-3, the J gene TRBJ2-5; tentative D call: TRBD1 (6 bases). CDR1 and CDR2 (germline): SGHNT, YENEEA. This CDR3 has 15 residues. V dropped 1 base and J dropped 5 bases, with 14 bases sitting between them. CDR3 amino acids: CASSLVLGAWETQYF. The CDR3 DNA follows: TGTGCCAGCAGCTTAGTTTTGGGGGCTTGGGAGACCCAGTACTTC.

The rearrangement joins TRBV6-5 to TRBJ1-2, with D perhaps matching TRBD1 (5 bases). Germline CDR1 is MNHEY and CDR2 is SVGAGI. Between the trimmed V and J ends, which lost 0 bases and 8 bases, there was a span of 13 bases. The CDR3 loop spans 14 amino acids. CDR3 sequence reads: CASSYSITGGGYTF. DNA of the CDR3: TGTGCCAGCAGTTACTCGATTACAGGCGGAGGCTACACCTTC.

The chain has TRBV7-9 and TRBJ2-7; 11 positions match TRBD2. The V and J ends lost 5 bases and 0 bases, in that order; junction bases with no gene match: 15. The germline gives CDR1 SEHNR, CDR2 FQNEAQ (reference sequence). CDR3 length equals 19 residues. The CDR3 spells CASSLGLAGTTGTSYEQYF. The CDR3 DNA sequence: TGTGCCAGCAGCCTCGGACTAGCGGGCACGACGGGGACCTCCTACGAGCAGTACTTC.

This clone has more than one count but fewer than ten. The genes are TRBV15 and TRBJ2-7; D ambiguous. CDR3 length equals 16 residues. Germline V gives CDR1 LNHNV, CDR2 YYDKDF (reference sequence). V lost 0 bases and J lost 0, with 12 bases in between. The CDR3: CATSRDLSLTSYEQYF. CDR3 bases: TGTGCCACCAGCAGAGATCTCTCATTGACCTCCTACGAGCAGTACTTC.

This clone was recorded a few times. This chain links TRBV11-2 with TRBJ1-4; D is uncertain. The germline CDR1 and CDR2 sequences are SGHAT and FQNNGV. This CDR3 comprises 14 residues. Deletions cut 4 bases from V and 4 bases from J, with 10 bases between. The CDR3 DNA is TGTGCCAGCAGCTCTAGATCTAGTAATGAAAAACTGTTTTTT. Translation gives CASSSRSSNEKLFF.

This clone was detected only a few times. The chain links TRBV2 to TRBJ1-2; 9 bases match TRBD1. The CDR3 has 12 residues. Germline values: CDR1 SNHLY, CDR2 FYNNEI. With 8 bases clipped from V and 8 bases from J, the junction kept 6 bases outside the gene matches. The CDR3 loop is CASSRDRAGYTF. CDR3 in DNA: TGTGCCAGCTCCCGGGACAGGGCAGGCTACACCTTC.

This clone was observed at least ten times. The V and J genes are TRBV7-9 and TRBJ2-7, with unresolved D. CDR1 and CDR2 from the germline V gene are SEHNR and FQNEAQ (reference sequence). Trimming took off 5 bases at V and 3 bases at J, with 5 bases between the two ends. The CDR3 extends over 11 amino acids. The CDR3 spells CASSINYEQYF. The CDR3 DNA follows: TGTGCCAGCAGCATCAACTACGAGCAGTACTTC.

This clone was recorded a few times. The CDR3: CASSSVSGREAFF. Here the CDR3 DNA reads TGTGCCAGCAGCTCGGTTTCTGGCAGAGAAGCTTTCTTT. The V and J genes are TRBV5-6 and TRBJ1-1; D not certain. The CDR3 is made up of 13 amino acids. V shed 3 bases and J shed 8 bases, with 14 bases lying between them. Germline CDR1 SGHDT, CDR2 YYEEEE.

The CDR3 here is CASSAIAQETQYF. The DNA for the CDR3 is TGTGCCAGCAGTGCGATAGCCCAAGAGACCCAGTACTTC. The chain is built from TRBV6-1 and TRBJ2-5; D uncertain. V dropped 4 bases and J dropped 1 base, with 7 bases sitting between them. This CDR3 is built from 13 residues. In germline, CDR1 is MNHNS, CDR2 SASEGT.

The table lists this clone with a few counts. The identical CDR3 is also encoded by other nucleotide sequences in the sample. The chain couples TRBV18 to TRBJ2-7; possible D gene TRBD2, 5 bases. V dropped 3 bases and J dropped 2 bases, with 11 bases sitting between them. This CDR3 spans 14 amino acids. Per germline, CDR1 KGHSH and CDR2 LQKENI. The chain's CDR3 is CASSPRAGAYEQYF. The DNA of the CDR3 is TGTGCCAGCTCACCGAGGGCTGGCGCCTACGAGCAGTACTTC.

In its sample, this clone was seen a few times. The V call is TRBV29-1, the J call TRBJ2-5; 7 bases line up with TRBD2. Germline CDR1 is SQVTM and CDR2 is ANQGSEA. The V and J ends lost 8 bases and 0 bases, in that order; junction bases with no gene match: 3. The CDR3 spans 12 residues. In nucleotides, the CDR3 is TGCAGCTCAAGCGGGGACCAAGAGACCCAGTACTTC. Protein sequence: CSSSGDQETQYF.

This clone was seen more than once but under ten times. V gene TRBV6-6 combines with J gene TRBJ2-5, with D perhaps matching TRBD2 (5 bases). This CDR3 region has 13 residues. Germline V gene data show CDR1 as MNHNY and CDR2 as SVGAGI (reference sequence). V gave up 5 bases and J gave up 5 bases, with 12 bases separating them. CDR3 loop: CASSGGSWETQYF. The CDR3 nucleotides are TGTGCCAGCAGTGGTGGGAGCTGGGAGACCCAGTACTTC.

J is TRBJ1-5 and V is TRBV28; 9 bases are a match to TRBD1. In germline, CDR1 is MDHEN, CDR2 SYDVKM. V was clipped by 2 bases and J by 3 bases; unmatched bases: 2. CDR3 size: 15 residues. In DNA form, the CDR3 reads TGTGCCAGCAGTTTAAGACAGGGGGACAATCAGCCCCAGCATTTT. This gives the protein CASSLRQGDNQPQHF.